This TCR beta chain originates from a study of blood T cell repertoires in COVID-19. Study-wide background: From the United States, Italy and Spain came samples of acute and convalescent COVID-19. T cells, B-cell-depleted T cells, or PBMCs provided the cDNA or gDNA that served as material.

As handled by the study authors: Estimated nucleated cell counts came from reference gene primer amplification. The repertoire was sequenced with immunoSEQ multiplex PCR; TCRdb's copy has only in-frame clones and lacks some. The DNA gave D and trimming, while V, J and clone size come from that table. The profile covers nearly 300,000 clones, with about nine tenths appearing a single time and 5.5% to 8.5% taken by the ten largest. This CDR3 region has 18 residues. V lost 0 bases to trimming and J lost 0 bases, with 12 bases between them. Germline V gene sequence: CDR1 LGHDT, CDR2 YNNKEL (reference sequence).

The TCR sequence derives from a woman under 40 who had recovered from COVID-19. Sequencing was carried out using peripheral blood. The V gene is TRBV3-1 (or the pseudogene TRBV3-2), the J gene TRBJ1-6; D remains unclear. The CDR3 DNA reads TGTGCCAGCAGCCAAGATATCGGGAGGTCCTCCTATAATTCACCCCTCCACTTT. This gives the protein CASSQDIGRSSYNSPLHF.